Below, 10 T cell receptor beta chains from the same sample are listed, as sequenced in a study of T-cell memory formation after mild COVID-19. TCRdb reprocessed the 5' RACE reads with MiXCR, giving one entry per CDR3 protein. The table shows under 300,000 distinct CDR3 sequences, with 8% to 9.5% occurring only once. The material sequenced was PBMCs or a T cell subset sorted from them (not recorded which). All receptors derive from a man aged 18 to 29 who had mild COVID-19 (a few samples of this study predate the infection). Cell type and time point are not known.

This clonotype has only a few counts. The V and J genes are TRBV4-2 and TRBJ1-2; D uncertain. The CDR3 has 16 amino acids. Germline V gene sequence: CDR1 LGHNA, CDR2 YNFKEQ. V was shortened by 0 bases and J by 4 bases, with 15 bases between the two germline ends. In nucleotides, the CDR3 is TGTGCCAGCAGCCAAGAACTGAGGTCATCAACCTATGGCTACACCTTC. This sequence encodes CASSQELRSSTYGYTF.

This clonotype was counted ten times or more. This chain links TRBV12-3 or TRBV12-4 with TRBJ1-1; a weak D match, TRBD1 (6 bases). There are 14 residues in the CDR3. The V end was cut by 8 bases, the J end by 5 bases, with 18 bases between. This CDR3 reads CASHPGVLATEAFF. The CDR3, as DNA: TGTGCCAGCCATCCAGGGGTTTTGGCGACTGAAGCTTTCTTT.

The chain joins TRBV20-1 to TRBJ2-7; the D gene is possibly TRBD1 (6 bases). The CDR3 runs to 14 residues. V dropped 5 bases and J dropped 0 bases, with 14 bases sitting between them. CDR1 DFQATT and CDR2 SNEGSKA come from the germline V gene (reference sequence). The CDR3, as DNA: TGCAGTGCTCGGACAGCGTCCATCTCCTACGAGCAGTACGTC. It specifies CSARTASISYEQYV.

A few counts support this clonotype. J is TRBJ1-2 and V is TRBV5-6; D is ambiguous. Trimming shortened V by 0 bases and J by 0 bases, and 12 bases separated the two germline ends. The CDR3 loop spans 16 amino acids. Germline V gives CDR1 SGHDT, CDR2 YYEEEE. The CDR3 nucleotides read TGTGCCAGCAGCTTGGTTGAAGGATCCGCTAACTATGGCTACACCTTC. Its protein is CASSLVEGSANYGYTF.

This clonotype was seen a handful of times. The V and J genes are TRBV27 and TRBJ2-1, with 8 bases that match TRBD2. Germline V gene sequence: CDR1 MNHEY, CDR2 SMNVEV (reference sequence). The CDR3 is made up of 15 amino acids. J was trimmed by 9 bases and V by 4 bases; bases with no gene match: 11. The CDR3: CASSSFAGGYIEQFF. Written as DNA, the CDR3 is TGTGCCAGCAGTTCCTTCGCGGGGGGCTATATTGAGCAGTTCTTC.

For the CDR3, the DNA is TGTGCCAGCAGCCTACAGGGGGTTCCGAATGAAAAACTGTTTTTT. Amino acids: CASSLQGVPNEKLFF. The chain carries TRBV11-2 and TRBJ1-4; TRBD1 aligns across 8 bases. The CDR3 has 15 residues. After removal of 5 bases from V and 5 bases from J, the junction contained 7 bases not matched to a gene. The V gene's germline CDR1 is SGHAT and CDR2 FQNNGV.

This sequence joins TRBV7-9 and TRBJ2-3, with 8 bases matching TRBD2. Germline lookup yields CDR1 SEHNR and CDR2 FQNEAQ (reference sequence). The CDR3 length is 16 residues. V dropped 5 bases and J dropped 0; count of bases not matched to a gene: 7. The DNA of the CDR3 is TGTGCCAGCAGCCCGCTAGCGGGTTCCAGCACAGATACGCAGTATTTT. Translating it yields CASSPLAGSSTDTQYF. Full variable domain (outside the CDR3, taken from reference TRBV7-9 and TRBJ2-3): DTGVSQNPRHKITKRGQNVTFRCDPISEHNRLYWYRQTLGQGPEFLTYFQNEAQLEKSRLLSDRFSAERPKGSFSTLEIQRTEQGDSAMYLCASSPLAGSSTDTQYFGPGTRLTVL.

The rearrangement joins TRBV6-2 or TRBV6-3 to TRBJ2-3, with a tentative D call TRBD2 (7 bases). Trimming left V 6 bases short and J 3 bases short, with 25 bases between. This CDR3 is built from 18 residues. CDR1 MNHEY and CDR2 SVGEGT come from the germline V gene. The CDR3 region is CASSRTSFMKGGTDTQYF. In DNA, the CDR3 is TGTGCCAGCAGCAGAACTAGCTTTATGAAGGGGGGGACAGATACGCAGTATTTT.

The gene calls are TRBV6-1 and TRBJ1-1; unclear D gene. Germline values: CDR1 MNHNS, CDR2 SASEGT. The ends were cut back, 7 bases at V and 3 bases at J, with 12 bases in the middle. The CDR3 is 13 amino acids. The CDR3 region is CASTVVVYTEAFF. The CDR3 DNA sequence: TGTGCCAGCACCGTGGTCGTTTACACTGAAGCTTTCTTT.

In its sample, this clonotype was seen a few times. The gene calls are TRBV3-1 and TRBJ1-6; no definite D call. CDR1 and CDR2 (germline): LGHDT, YNNKEL (reference sequence). V was cut by 1 base and J by 10 bases, with 11 bases left in between. The CDR3 sequence is 14 residues long. The CDR3 sequence is CASSQVGGNSPLHF. CDR3 sequence (DNA): TGTGCCAGCAGCCAAGTCGGAGGCAACTCACCCCTCCACTTT.